What follows is one TCR beta chain and its context. These data originate in a study of T-cell reconstitution after alpha-beta-depleted transplantation in children. Library preparation (for TCRbeta) was performed with unique molecular identifiers. TCRdb re-analysed the PCR reads in MiXCR, keeping a single row per CDR3 protein. The sample shows some 550,000 distinct CDR3 sequences, about 18% of them seen only once. Germline assignment: CDR1 SGHDT and CDR2 YYEEEE. The V end was cut by 3 bases, the J end by 1 base, with 11 bases between. This CDR3 is built from 14 residues. J is TRBJ2-7 and V is TRBV5-6; D remains unclear. This clonotype was obtained from a human donor who donated a stem cell graft to a child with acute lymphoblastic leukemia. This specimen consisted of PBMCs from the stem cell graft donor, obtained from the stem cell graft. CDR3 nucleotides: TGTGCCAGCAGCTCTTCTGGCGAGTCCTACGAGCAGTACTTC. Amino acid sequence: CASSSSGESYEQYF.